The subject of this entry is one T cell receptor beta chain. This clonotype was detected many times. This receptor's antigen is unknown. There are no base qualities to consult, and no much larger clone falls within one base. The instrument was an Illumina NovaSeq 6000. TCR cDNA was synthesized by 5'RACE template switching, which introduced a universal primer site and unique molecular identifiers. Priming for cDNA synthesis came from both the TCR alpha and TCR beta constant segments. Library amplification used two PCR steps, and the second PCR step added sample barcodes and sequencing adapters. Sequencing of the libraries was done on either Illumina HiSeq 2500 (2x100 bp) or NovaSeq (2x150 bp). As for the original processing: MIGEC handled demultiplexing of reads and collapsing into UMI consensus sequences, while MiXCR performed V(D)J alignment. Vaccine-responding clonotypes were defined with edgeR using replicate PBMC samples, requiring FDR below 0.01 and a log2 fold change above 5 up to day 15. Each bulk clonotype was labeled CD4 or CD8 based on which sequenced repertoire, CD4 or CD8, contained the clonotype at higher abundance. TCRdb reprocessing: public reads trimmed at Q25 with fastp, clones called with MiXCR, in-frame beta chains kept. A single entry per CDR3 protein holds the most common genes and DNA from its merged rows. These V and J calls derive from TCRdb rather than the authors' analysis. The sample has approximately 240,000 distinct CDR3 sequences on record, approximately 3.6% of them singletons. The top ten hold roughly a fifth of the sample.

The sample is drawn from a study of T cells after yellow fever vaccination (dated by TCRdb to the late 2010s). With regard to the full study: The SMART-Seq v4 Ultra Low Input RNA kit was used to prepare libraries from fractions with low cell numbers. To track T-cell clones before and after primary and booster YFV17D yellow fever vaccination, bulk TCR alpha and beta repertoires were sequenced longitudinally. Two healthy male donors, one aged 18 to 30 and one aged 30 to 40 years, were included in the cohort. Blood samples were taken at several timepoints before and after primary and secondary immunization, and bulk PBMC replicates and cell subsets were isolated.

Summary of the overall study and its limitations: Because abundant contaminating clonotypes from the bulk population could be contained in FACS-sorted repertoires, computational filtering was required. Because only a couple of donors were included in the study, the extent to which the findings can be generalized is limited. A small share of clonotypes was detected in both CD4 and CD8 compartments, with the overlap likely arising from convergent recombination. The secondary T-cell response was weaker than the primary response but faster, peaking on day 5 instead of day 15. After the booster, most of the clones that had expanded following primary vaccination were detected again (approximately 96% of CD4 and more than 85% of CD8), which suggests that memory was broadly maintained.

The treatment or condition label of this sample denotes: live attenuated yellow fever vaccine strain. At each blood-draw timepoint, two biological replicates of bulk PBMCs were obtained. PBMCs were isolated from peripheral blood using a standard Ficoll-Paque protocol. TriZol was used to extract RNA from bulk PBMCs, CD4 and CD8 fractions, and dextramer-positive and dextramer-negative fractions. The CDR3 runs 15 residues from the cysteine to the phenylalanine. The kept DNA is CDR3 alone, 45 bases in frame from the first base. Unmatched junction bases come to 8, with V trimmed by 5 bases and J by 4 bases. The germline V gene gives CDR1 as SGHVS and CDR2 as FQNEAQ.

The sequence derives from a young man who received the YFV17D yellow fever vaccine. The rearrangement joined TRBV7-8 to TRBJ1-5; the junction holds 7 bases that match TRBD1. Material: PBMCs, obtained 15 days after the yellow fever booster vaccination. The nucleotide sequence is TGTGCCAGCAGCGACGCGGGACAGCTTAATCAGCCCCAGCATTTT. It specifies CASSDAGQLNQPQHF.